Listed below are T cell receptor beta chains from one sample, sequenced in a study of T-cell memory formation after mild COVID-19. TCRdb itself ran the 5' RACE reads through MiXCR, one entry per CDR3 protein. The sample has roughly 350,000 distinct CDR3 sequences; roughly 15% are singletons. Sequenced: PBMCs or a T cell subset sorted from them (not recorded which). All receptors come from a man aged 18 to 35 who had mild COVID-19 (a few samples of this study predate the infection). Cell type and time point are not known. CDR3s include the opening cysteine and the closing phenylalanine or tryptophan. The D gene is left open where the match is weak. Part of the rows lack a size; the others show once, few, many or a class for expanded clones.

DNA	CDR3	V	D	size	length	J
TGTGCCAGCAGCCCGGGACTAGCGGGGGGCCCCACAGATACGCAGTATTTT	CASSPGLAGGPTDTQYF	TRBV5-4	TRBD2	.	17	TRBJ2-3
TGTGCCAGCAGCCAAGATGCCCTCGGGACAGGGAAGACCCAGTACTTC	CASSQDALGTGKTQYF	TRBV3-1	TRBD1	few	16	TRBJ2-5
TGTGCCAGCAGTTATCAGGGTGGGAGGGGACGAGATACGCAGTATTTT	CASSYQGGRGRDTQYF	TRBV6-5	TRBD2	many	16	TRBJ2-3
TGTGCCAGCAGCCCCCGGGGGGCCCAGCTGCTTAATGAGCAGTTCTTC	CASSPRGAQLLNEQFF	TRBV7-3	.	.	16	TRBJ2-1
TGTGCCAGCAGTTACTCAGGGGGGGCAAAGGGCTACACCTTC	CASSYSGGAKGYTF	TRBV6-5	.	.	14	TRBJ1-2
TGTGCCAGCAGCTGGGGACAGGGGGCGGAAAAACTGTTTTTT	CASSWGQGAEKLFF	TRBV11-2	TRBD1	many	14	TRBJ1-4
TGTGCCAGCAGCCCGACCGGGGCAGGGTATGGCTACACCTTC	CASSPTGAGYGYTF	TRBV7-9	.	.	14	TRBJ1-2
TGTGCTATCGGGCTAGCGGTTTACAATGAGCAGTTCTTC	CAIGLAVYNEQFF	TRBV7-2	TRBD2	few	13	TRBJ2-1
TGTGCCAGCACCGGGACAGGGTACACAGATACGCAGTATTTT	CASTGTGYTDTQYF	TRBV27	TRBD1	.	14	TRBJ2-3
TGTGCCAGCAGCGAGGCTGCCGGGGGCCTCACAGATACGCAGTATTTT	CASSEAAGGLTDTQYF	TRBV3-1	.	.	16	TRBJ2-3
TGTGCCAGCACCACAGGACAGGGCGGGCACAATGAGCAGTTCTTC	CASTTGQGGHNEQFF	TRBV7-2	TRBD1	.	15	TRBJ2-1
TGCGCCAGCAGGTCGGGACAAATTTACACTGAAGCTTTCTTT	CASRSGQIYTEAFF	TRBV5-1	.	.	14	TRBJ1-1
TGTGCCAGCAGTAACAGGGGTATGAACACTGAAGCTTTCTTT	CASSNRGMNTEAFF	TRBV6-2/TRBV6-3	TRBD1	.	14	TRBJ1-1
TGCGCCAGCAGCTTGGGCTTCCTAGCGGGGGATCCGTTCTTC	CASSLGFLAGDPFF	TRBV5-1	TRBD2	many	14	TRBJ2-1
TGTGCCAGCAGCCAGCCCACTAGCGGGGGGGGCACAGATACGCAGTATTTT	CASSQPTSGGGTDTQYF	TRBV4-2	TRBD2	many	17	TRBJ2-3
TGTGCCAGCAGTGACCGGGGACAGGGCACAGATACGCAGTATTTT	CASSDRGQGTDTQYF	TRBV6-6	TRBD1	.	15	TRBJ2-3
TGTGCCAGCGCCTGGGGGAAAGAGACCCAGTACTTC	CASAWGKETQYF	TRBV7-2	.	.	12	TRBJ2-5
TGTGCCAGCAGCCAAGATCCGGGGCAGTCTGAAGCTTTCTTT	CASSQDPGQSEAFF	TRBV4-2	.	many	14	TRBJ1-1
TGTGCCAGCAGCGTAGTCCCGGGACCTAACACAGATACGCAGTATTTT	CASSVVPGPNTDTQYF	TRBV9	.	few	16	TRBJ2-3
TGTGCCAGCAGCTCCGCCAGGGAAGGTTTCTACGAGCAGTACTTC	CASSSAREGFYEQYF	TRBV11-2	.	.	15	TRBJ2-7
TGCAGCGTCCTGCCCCCAGGGCCGAACCAAGAGACCCAGTACTTC	CSVLPPGPNQETQYF	TRBV29-1	.	.	15	TRBJ2-5
TGTGCCAGCAGCCCTGTGAGCCAGGGGTTCCAGCCCCAGCATTTT	CASSPVSQGFQPQHF	TRBV6-2/TRBV6-3	.	few	15	TRBJ1-5
TGTGCCAGCAGCCGGGACAACCTTAATGAAAAACTGTTTTTT	CASSRDNLNEKLFF	TRBV7-6	.	.	14	TRBJ1-4
TGCGCCAGCAGCACCCCGACAGGGATGGAGCTGTTTTTT	CASSTPTGMELFF	TRBV4-1	TRBD1	.	13	TRBJ2-2
TGCAGTGCTATCCGGGACCCTAATTCACCCCTCCACTTT	CSAIRDPNSPLHF	TRBV20-1	.	.	13	TRBJ1-6
TGTGCCAGCAGTGGTACCCTTAACCCAGATACGCAGTATTTT	CASSGTLNPDTQYF	TRBV9	.	few	14	TRBJ2-3
TGTGCCAGCAGATTAACTGGGGGACGAGCGTTCAATCAGCCCCAGCATTTT	CASRLTGGRAFNQPQHF	TRBV6-2/TRBV6-3	.	few	17	TRBJ1-5
TGTGCCAGCAGTCCACCCAGGGGGTTAAAGACTGAAGCTTTCTTT	CASSPPRGLKTEAFF	TRBV28	TRBD1	few	15	TRBJ1-1
TGCGCCAGCAGGAAGGTTGTGCGGACCACCGGGGAGCTGTTTTTT	CASRKVVRTTGELFF	TRBV4-1	.	few	15	TRBJ2-2
TGTGCCAGCAGCTTAACTAGGACATTGAACACTGAAGCTTTCTTT	CASSLTRTLNTEAFF	TRBV7-2	.	few	15	TRBJ1-1
TGCAGTGCTAGGCCCGGGGGAGGTACAGATACGCAGTATTTT	CSARPGGGTDTQYF	TRBV20-1	.	few	14	TRBJ2-3
TGTGCCAGCAGCTTTAACCCCTACAGGTCCCAAGAGACCCAGTACTTC	CASSFNPYRSQETQYF	TRBV7-2	.	.	16	TRBJ2-5
TGCGCCAGCAGCTGGGACATTATAACAGGTGGGGCCAACGTCCTGACTTTC	CASSWDIITGGANVLTF	TRBV5-1	.	once	17	TRBJ2-6
TGTGCCAGCAGTTACACCCCTACTGGTACCTACGAGCAGTACTTC	CASSYTPTGTYEQYF	TRBV6-2/TRBV6-3	.	.	15	TRBJ2-7
TGTGCCACCAGCCCGAGACAGGGGGGAAATTCACCCCTCCACTTT	CATSPRQGGNSPLHF	TRBV28	TRBD1	few	15	TRBJ1-6
TGTGCCTCAAAGAACACTGAAGCTTTCTTT	CASKNTEAFF	TRBV11-2	.	.	10	TRBJ1-1
TGTGCCAGCAGCTTATTGGGCACCTACAATGAGCAGTTCTTC	CASSLLGTYNEQFF	TRBV7-9	.	.	14	TRBJ2-1
TGTGCCAGTAGATGGGCGGGCTACAATGAGCAGTTCTTC	CASRWAGYNEQFF	TRBV19	.	.	13	TRBJ2-1
TGTGCCAGCAGCTTAGTTTCTTCCCGACCGGAAACCCAGTACTTC	CASSLVSSRPETQYF	TRBV7-2	.	.	15	TRBJ2-5
TGCAGTGCTAGAGATATCCGGGGGCAGAGCTATGGCTACACCTTC	CSARDIRGQSYGYTF	TRBV20-1	.	few	15	TRBJ1-2